The T cell receptor (beta chain) under discussion was sequenced for a study of regulatory T cells in long-lasting Graves disease. A few counts support this clonotype. Antigen unknown. TCR beta libraries were built with iRepertoire HTBI primers and Arm-PCR of CDR3 regions. Original methodology: Sequenced samples collectively carried 60 to 75 TRBV and 12 to 15 TRBJ segments. TCRdb re-called the multiplex PCR reads with MiXCR, one entry per CDR3 protein. Here the V and J calls rest on TCRdb's processing, not on the authors' analysis. The sample includes a few hundred thousand distinct CDR3 sequences, about 11% of them seen just once. Time point reported: newly diagnosed GD, antithyroid drugs for less than 3 months. Researchers made the TCR library from RNA that was extracted from PBMCs. The study's findings and limits: Segments TRBV28, TRBJ1-2 and TRBJ2-5 showed preferential usage in persistent disease. Reduced TCR diversity was observed in persistent Graves' patients versus newly diagnosed patients.

The CDR3 contains 15 residues. Trimming cost V 10 bases and J 0 bases, with 16 bases left between them. This sample was shared with a second study, whose subject was T cells in Graves' hyperthyroidism and ophthalmopathy. That report adds: HTBI primers were employed in a first-round RT-PCR of the TCR CDR3.

The chain carries TRBV12-3 or TRBV12-4 and TRBJ2-1; D is perhaps TRBD1 (6 bases). This TCR came from a woman aged 18-29 years with Graves disease. The sequencing here drew on peripheral blood mononuclear cells (PBMCs), taken at new diagnosis, from a patient treated with antithyroid drugs. CDR3 nucleotides: TGTGCCACCAACCCGACAGGAAGCTCCTACAATGAGCAGTTCTTC. Translating it yields CATNPTGSSYNEQFF.